The 21 T cell receptor beta chains given below trace back to one sample, sequenced in a study of OX40 agonist ivuxolimab in advanced cancers. Here immunoSEQ multiplex PCR was the method, and the copy in TCRdb shows in-frame clones only, minus some. The data show more than 45,000 clones, with under 85% seen just once and over 1% held by the top ten. This specimen was CD4+ or CD8+ T cells sorted from blood, taken in a trial of the OX40 agonist ivuxolimab. The receptors were sampled from an adult with an advanced solid tumor such as melanoma, head and neck, liver or kidney cancer.

In this sample, this clone turned up once. J is TRBJ1-4 and V is TRBV11-2; unclear D gene. Per germline, CDR1 SGHAT and CDR2 FQNNGV. Trimming stripped 1 base from V and 7 bases from J, with 13 bases between. The CDR3 consists of 15 residues. This CDR3 is CASSLGVGVGEKLFF. In DNA, the CDR3 is TGTGCCAGCAGCTTAGGGGTCGGGGTGGGTGAAAAACTGTTTTTT.

V is TRBV9 and J is TRBJ2-5; 14 nucleotides agree with TRBD2. The germline V gene encodes CDR1 SGDLS and CDR2 YYNGEE. Trimming removed 4 bases from V and 5 bases from J; junction bases left unmatched: 4. CDR3 size: 15 residues. The CDR3 sequence: CASSTGLAGVETQYF. For the CDR3, the DNA is TGTGCCAGCAGCACGGGACTAGCGGGGGTGGAGACCCAGTACTTC.

V is TRBV30 and J is TRBJ2-4; 7 nucleotides line up with TRBD2. Germline trimming cut 3 bases from V and 1 base from J; bases unmatched to any gene: 15. The CDR3 covers 18 residues. The germline CDR1 and CDR2 sequences are GTSNPN and SVGIG (reference sequence). The CDR3: CAWSELRGRATAKNIQYF. The CDR3 nucleotides read TGTGCCTGGAGCGAACTAAGAGGGAGGGCTACGGCCAAAAACATTCAGTACTTC.

The chain is built from TRBV19 and TRBJ2-2, with TRBD1 as a possible D gene (5 bases). This CDR3 region has 15 residues. Trimming shortened V by 1 base and J by 5 bases, and 11 bases separated the two germline ends. The germline V gene has CDR1 LNHDA and CDR2 SQIVND (reference sequence). Written as DNA, the CDR3 is TGTGCCAGTAGTATAGCTCAGGGTAGGACCGGGGAGCTGTTTTTT. This codes for CASSIAQGRTGELFF.

This clone was found once. The rearrangement uses TRBV5-6 and TRBJ1-4; D is uncertain. Per the germline V gene, CDR1 is SGHDT and CDR2 is YYEEEE. Deletions cut 0 bases from V and 5 bases from J, with 11 bases between. The CDR3 is 15 residues long. This CDR3 reads CASSLAGMINEKLFF. The CDR3 DNA sequence: TGTGCCAGCAGCTTGGCGGGGATGATAAATGAAAAACTGTTTTTT.

This clone appeared a few times. V usage is TRBV5-1 and J usage is TRBJ2-7, with 7 positions matching TRBD1. The V gene's germline CDR1 is SGHRS and CDR2 YFSETQ. There are 14 residues in the CDR3. The V segment lost 5 bases and the J segment 0 bases; nucleotides outside the gene matches: 5. The CDR3 nucleotides are TGCGCCAGCAGGAGGGACAGACTCTCCTACGAGCAGTACTTC. It specifies CASRRDRLSYEQYF.

The V gene is TRBV5-6, the J gene TRBJ1-2; D is perhaps TRBD1 (6 bases). Trimming removed 4 bases at V and 5 bases at J, with 18 bases between. Germline-derived CDR1 and CDR2 are SGHDT and YYEEEE. The CDR3 runs to 15 residues. The CDR3 DNA is TGTGCCAGCAGCCCCGACGGGACAAATTCGTATGGCTACACCTTC. It translates to CASSPDGTNSYGYTF.

This rearrangement joins TRBV4-3 to TRBJ2-3; no definite D call. The germline gives CDR1 LGHNA, CDR2 YSLEER. V dropped 4 bases and J dropped 0 bases, with 26 bases sitting between them. CDR3 size: 20 residues. The CDR3 sequence is CASSPRIRIREGTSTDTQYF. CDR3 coding DNA: TGCGCCAGCAGCCCAAGAATTAGGATCCGAGAAGGAACTAGCACAGATACGCAGTATTTT.

This clone has a handful of counts. This CDR3 reads CASSSRDPEKLFF. The CDR3 DNA reads TGTGCCAGCAGCTCGAGGGACCCTGAAAAACTGTTTTTT. This sequence joins TRBV7-6 and TRBJ1-4; tentatively, D is TRBD1 (5 bases). This CDR3 has 13 residues. Per germline, CDR1 SGHVS and CDR2 FNYEAQ. The ends were cut back, 4 bases at V and 7 bases at J, with 10 bases in the middle.

The rearrangement links TRBV5-1 to TRBJ1-1, with TRBD1 as a possible D gene (5 bases). CDR3 length: 14 residues. Germline values: CDR1 SGHRS, CDR2 YFSETQ. V gave up 1 base and J gave up 1 base, with 8 bases separating them. CDR3 protein: CASSLTGPNTEAFF. The CDR3 DNA sequence: TGCGCCAGCAGCTTGACGGGACCGAACACTGAAGCTTTCTTT.

This clone was counted only a few times. The rearrangement uses TRBV30 and TRBJ2-1; TRBD2 matches at 15 bases. V shed 5 bases, J shed 7 bases, and the junction held 3 bases outside the gene matches. The CDR3 spans 14 residues. Germline V gives CDR1 GTSNPN, CDR2 SVGIG (reference sequence). The DNA for the CDR3 is TGTGCCTGGGGACTAGCGGGGGGGTGGAATGAGCAGTTCTTC. Translating it yields CAWGLAGGWNEQFF.

The chain joins TRBV7-8 to TRBJ1-5, with D possibly being TRBD1 (5 bases). Germline V gene data show CDR1 as SGHVS and CDR2 as FQNEAQ. This CDR3 has 14 amino acids. V was trimmed by 8 bases and J by 7 bases, leaving 18 bases between them. DNA for the CDR3: TGTGCCAGCGGGTATGGGAGGGGCAGGCAGCCCCAGCATTTT. Amino acid sequence: CASGYGRGRQPQHF. The entire variable domain, with the rest obtained from reference TRBV7-8 and TRBJ1-5, is as follows: GAGVSQSPRYKVAKRGQDVALRCDPISGHVSLFWYQQALGQGPEFLTYFQNEAQLDKSGLPSDRFFAERPEGSVSTLKIQRTQQEDSAVYLCASGYGRGRQPQHFGDGTRLSIL.

This chain links TRBV7-6 with TRBJ1-1; D is unresolved. V was pared by 8 bases and J by 3 bases, with 13 bases between. The CDR3 has 13 amino acids. Germline V lookup: CDR1 SGHVS, CDR2 FNYEAQ. The CDR3 DNA sequence: TGTGCCAGCTCCTATGGCAGCTACACTGAAGCTTTCTTT. It translates to CASSYGSYTEAFF.

J is TRBJ2-7 and V is TRBV4-1; 7 nucleotides line up with TRBD2. The germline CDR1 and CDR2 sequences are MGHRA and YSYEKL. Trimming removed 2 bases from V and 2 bases from J; junction bases left unmatched: 9. The CDR3 totals 16 residues. The CDR3 DNA reads as TGCGCCAGCAGCCAAAATTTGGCGGGGGTGACCTACGAGCAGTACTTC. It encodes CASSQNLAGVTYEQYF.

The chain combines TRBV5-1 with TRBJ2-7; no clear D. This CDR3 is built from 14 residues. Germline-derived CDR1 and CDR2 are SGHRS and YFSETQ. V lost 4 bases to trimming and J lost 5 bases, with 16 bases between them. The CDR3 nucleotides read TGCGCCAGCAGCCTACGCCTGGGTTCCCACGAGCAGTACTTC. This codes for CASSLRLGSHEQYF.

The chain employs TRBV7-2 and TRBJ2-2; a possible D gene is TRBD2 (5 bases). The length of the CDR3 is 14 residues. Germline V gene sequence: CDR1 SGHTA, CDR2 FQGNSA. Trimming cost V 4 bases and J 2 bases, with 8 bases left between them. The CDR3: CASSSGINTGELFF. CDR3 bases: TGTGCCAGCAGCTCCGGGATAAACACCGGGGAGCTGTTTTTT.

The chain combines TRBV4-1 with TRBJ1-6; maybe TRBD1 (5 bases). The V gene lost 9 bases and the J gene lost 5 bases, with 14 bases spanning the gap. Germline V gene data show CDR1 as MGHRA and CDR2 as YSYEKL. The CDR3 is 14 residues long. CDR3 in DNA: TGCGCCAGTAGGGGCTTCCTTGATAATTCACCCCTCCACTTT. This encodes CASRGFLDNSPLHF.

The V gene is TRBV18, the J gene TRBJ1-4; D perhaps matches TRBD1 (5 bases). This CDR3 has 14 amino acids. V dropped 6 bases and J dropped 7 bases, with 15 bases sitting between them. Germline V gives CDR1 KGHSH, CDR2 LQKENI. The CDR3 nucleotides read TGTGCCAGCTCGCCTCAGGGAAGGGGTGAAAAACTGTTTTTT. As protein: CASSPQGRGEKLFF.

This chain joins TRBV18 and TRBJ2-5; no firm D call. Germline CDR1 and CDR2: KGHSH and LQKENI. The V end was cut by 3 bases, the J end by 0 bases, with 5 bases between. The CDR3 is 13 residues long. The CDR3 reads CASSPLDQETQYF. The CDR3 DNA sequence: TGTGCCAGCTCACCTCTAGACCAAGAGACCCAGTACTTC.

On this clone: This CDR3 is also generated by other DNA sequences in the sample. The chain is built from TRBV4-1 and TRBJ1-1; tentatively, D is TRBD1 (5 bases). V dropped 6 bases and J dropped 4 bases, with 12 bases sitting between them. The CDR3 loop spans 13 amino acids. Germline loops: CDR1 MGHRA, CDR2 YSYEKL. CDR3 residues: CASRRGASTEAFF. CDR3 sequence (DNA): TGCGCCAGCAGACGTGGGGCGAGCACTGAAGCTTTCTTT.

This chain connects TRBV6-6 to TRBJ2-5; D might be TRBD2 (6 bases). This CDR3 has 14 amino acids. V was clipped by 7 bases and J by 0 bases, with 12 bases between them. Per the germline V gene, CDR1 is MNHNY and CDR2 is SVGAGI (reference sequence). The CDR3 region has the DNA TGTGCCAGCACCAGGAGGGCGTACCAAGAGACCCAGTACTTC. Protein sequence: CASTRRAYQETQYF.